This TCR beta chain was captured in a study of naive and memory T cell subsets. Reverse transcription of blood and skin TCR RNA was primed at alpha and beta constant regions. TCRdb called the 5' RACE reads again in MiXCR, with one record for every CDR3 protein. The sample consists of more than 25,000 distinct CDR3 sequences, around 21% of them appearing once. Adult healthy volunteers gave 2.5 ml peripheral blood for whole-blood RNA. This clonotype was seen repeatedly, ten times or more. Between the trimmed V and J ends, which lost 0 bases and 4 bases, there was a span of 15 bases. Germline V gene data show CDR1 as DFQATT and CDR2 as SNEGSKA (reference sequence). CDR3 size: 15 residues.

The chain links TRBV20-1 to TRBJ1-2; D gene unclear. The TCR sequence derives from a female donor in good health. Here the CDR3 reads CSARDLTGLGYGYTF. CDR3 DNA: TGCAGTGCTAGAGATTTAACCGGACTGGGCTATGGCTACACCTTC.